This T cell receptor (beta chain) is from a study of cytomegalovirus exposure and HLA in healthy donors. CDR3 length: 19 amino acids. Germline V lookup: CDR1 LNHDA, CDR2 SQIVND (reference sequence). V was pared by 5 bases and J by 0 bases, with 17 bases of the junction left unmatched. PCR amplification relied on 60 Vbeta primers (plus 13 Jbeta primers). Sequenced by immunoSEQ multiplex PCR; TCRdb stores in-frame clones only, minus some. The data contain some 130,000 clones, roughly 78% of them singletons. The donors were healthy bone marrow donors. Nominally healthy donors were sampled, though unrecorded immune exposures were likely. About this clone itself: The target antigen is unknown.

Study findings and constraints: Immune exposure data for these donors was limited to CMV serostatus.

The material sequenced was PBMCs. The receptor was isolated from a man aged 30-40 years in good health and CMV-seronegative. V and J are TRBV19 and TRBJ2-7; 9 bases fit TRBD1. The CDR3 is CASSQDEGQGKLSSYEQYF. In DNA, the CDR3 is TGTGCCAGTAGTCAGGATGAGGGACAGGGAAAACTCAGCTCCTACGAGCAGTACTTC.